A single sample is the source of the 20 T cell receptor beta chains below, sequenced in a study of T cells in Graves' hyperthyroidism and ophthalmopathy. RNA transcripts served as the template for amplifying TCR beta CDR3 regions. In the first-round RT-PCR of the TCR CDR3, the HTBI primer set was used. TCRdb fed the multiplex PCR reads into MiXCR, producing one record per CDR3 protein. The profile shows hundreds of thousands of distinct CDR3 sequences, less than 15% of them singletons. Sequenced: blood. The receptors stem from a woman aged 18 to 35 with Graves' hyperthyroidism.

This clonotype was observed at least ten times. The genes are TRBV29-1 and TRBJ2-4, with 9 bases aligning to TRBD1. This CDR3 comprises 14 residues. Germline V gives CDR1 SQVTM, CDR2 ANQGSEA. Trimming removed 7 bases from V and 3 bases from J; junction bases left unmatched: 7. The CDR3 coding sequence is TGCAGCGGTAGGACAGGGGCAGACAAAAACATTCAGTACTTC. Translated: CSGRTGADKNIQYF.

V gene TRBV5-1 combines with J gene TRBJ2-1, with 7 bases matching TRBD2. V lost 1 base, J lost 4 bases, and 8 bases stayed unmatched. The germline CDR1 and CDR2 sequences are SGHRS and YFSETQ. The CDR3 length is 16 residues. The CDR3 region is CASSLPLAEGYNEQFF. CDR3 coding DNA: TGCGCCAGCAGCTTGCCGCTAGCGGAGGGGTACAATGAGCAGTTCTTC.

The sample holds a few counts of this clonotype. A read error is possible here, since a much larger clone lies one base away. The CDR3 DNA sequence: TGTGCCAGCAGCTCGCTGCCCTATGGCTGCACCTTC. Its protein product is CASSSLPYGCTF. V gene TRBV3-1 combines with J gene TRBJ1-2; D call uncertain. In germline, CDR1 is LGHDT, CDR2 YNNKEL (reference sequence). The CDR3 length is 12 residues.

This clonotype showed up just a few times. The chain carries TRBV2 and TRBJ1-6; D not resolved. This CDR3 region has 11 residues. Per germline, CDR1 SNHLY and CDR2 FYNNEI. The CDR3 protein is CAWANNSPLHF. As DNA, the CDR3 is TGTGCTTGGGCCAATAATTCACCCCTCCACTTT.

This clonotype has more than one count but fewer than ten. The chain links TRBV15 to TRBJ2-1; D not resolved. V was trimmed by 0 bases and J by 5 bases, leaving 8 bases between them. This CDR3 has 14 residues. Per germline, CDR1 LNHNV and CDR2 YYDKDF (reference sequence). This CDR3 is CATSRDYGDNEQFF. The CDR3 nucleotides read TGTGCCACCAGCAGAGATTATGGGGACAATGAGCAGTTCTTC.

This clonotype was recorded a few times. The CDR3 loop is CASSQENPSQGVKLFF. Written as DNA, the CDR3 is TGTGCCAGCAGCCAAGAAAATCCATCCCAGGGGGTAAAACTGTTTTTT. The chain is built from TRBV4-2 and TRBJ1-4, with 7 bases lining up with TRBD1. Trimming cost V 0 bases and J 10 bases; bases outside gene matches: 11. Germline lookup yields CDR1 LGHNA and CDR2 YNFKEQ. This CDR3 region has 16 residues.

Of note for this clonotype: Given a much more abundant clone one base away, this may be a read error. The chain recombines TRBV6-1 with TRBJ2-7; weak D call: TRBD1 (6 bases). Looked up from germline, CDR1 is MNHNS and CDR2 is SASEGT. The CDR3 has 13 amino acids. CDR3 DNA: TGTGTCTACGGTGAGGGGGTCTACTACGAGCAGTACTTC. It translates to CVYGEGVYYEQYF.

This clonotype turned up a few times. It may be a read error: a sequence one base away is much more abundant. No DNA is shown, since the ends of the CDR3 on it are uncertain; the CDR3 is the one TCRdb lists. The CDR3 region is CASPNPNPGNYGCTF. This rearrangement joins TRBV6-1 to TRBJ1-2. The germline V gene encodes CDR1 MNHNS and CDR2 SASEGT. The CDR3 numbers 15 amino acids, ends counted.

This clonotype was recorded at least ten times. In DNA, the CDR3 is TGTGCCAGCAGTAGGGGAACGTACCAAGAGACCCAGTACTTC. It codes for CASSRGTYQETQYF. The rearrangement uses TRBV13 and TRBJ2-5, with a tentative D call TRBD1 (5 bases). The CDR3 covers 14 residues. Trimming shortened V by 6 bases and J by 0 bases, and 11 bases separated the two germline ends. Germline V gene data show CDR1 as PRHDT and CDR2 as FYEKMQ (reference sequence).

Comments on this clonotype: No conserved phenylalanine or tryptophan ends this CDR3, so it is likely a read error. The chain uses TRBV5-1 and TRBJ1-5, with 7 bases matching TRBD1. In germline, CDR1 is SGHRS, CDR2 YFSETQ. This CDR3 region has 15 residues. The ends lost 4 bases at V and 4 bases at J; junction bases unmatched: 8. CDR3 nucleotide sequence: TGCGCCAGCAGCCTTTCGGGACAGATAAATCAGCCCCAGCATCTT. Translating it yields CASSLSGQINQPQHL.

This clonotype appeared many times. CDR3 DNA: TGTGCCAGCAGCGTAGGACAGGGGGGGTATGAGCAGTTCTTC. This gives the protein CASSVGQGGYEQFF. The chain couples TRBV9 to TRBJ2-1; 9 bases agree with TRBD1. The CDR3 spans 14 residues. The V gene end was trimmed by 0 bases and the J gene end by 8 bases; junction bases not matched to a gene: 3. Germline V gene lookup returns CDR1 SGDLS and CDR2 YYNGEE.

In this sample, this clonotype turned up a few times. The rearrangement links TRBV3-1 to TRBJ2-3, with 9 bases identical to TRBD2. V lost 4 bases, J lost 4 bases, and 9 bases stayed unmatched. This CDR3 has 16 amino acids. Germline CDR1 and CDR2: LGHDT and YNNKEL (reference sequence). CDR3 in DNA: TGTGCCAGCAGCCCCTATAGTAGCGGGGGACCAGATACGCAGTATTTT. Translation: CASSPYSSGGPDTQYF.

This clonotype was counted at least ten times. The V gene is TRBV7-8, the J gene TRBJ2-7; 10 bases map to TRBD2. V gave up 5 bases and J gave up 7 bases; unmatched junction bases: 8. The CDR3 consists of 14 residues. The V gene's germline CDR1 is SGHVS and CDR2 FQNEAQ. Written as DNA, the CDR3 is TGTGCCAGCAGCGTTGTAGCGGGGGGCTGGGAGCAGTACTTC. It encodes CASSVVAGGWEQYF.

This clonotype has just a few counts. This sequence joins TRBV7-9 and TRBJ1-2; no clear D. The CDR3 is made up of 15 amino acids. Germline V gives CDR1 SEHNR, CDR2 FQNEAQ (reference sequence). V was trimmed by 1 base and J by 0 bases, leaving 9 bases between them. As DNA, the CDR3 is TGTGCCAGCAGCTTAGTCGGCGGACCTAACTATGGCTACACCTTC. Encoded protein: CASSLVGGPNYGYTF.

This clonotype was seen more than once but under ten times. This chain uses TRBV29-1 with TRBJ2-7; tentatively, D is TRBD1 (7 bases). The V and J ends lost 5 bases and 6 bases respectively, with 20 bases between them. Per germline, CDR1 SQVTM and CDR2 ANQGSEA. CDR3 size: 14 residues. CDR3 amino acids: CSVKIRGVGGEQYF. In DNA form, the CDR3 reads TGCAGCGTTAAAATCAGGGGGGTGGGGGGCGAGCAGTACTTC.

In its sample, this clonotype was seen many times. This sequence joins TRBV3-1 and TRBJ2-5; D not resolved. CDR1 is LGHDT, CDR2 YNNKEL, per germline (reference sequence). Trimming cost V 1 base and J 4 bases, with 7 bases left between them. The CDR3 runs 13 residues. CDR3 sequence (DNA): TGTGCCAGCAGCCAAGTATGGGGAGAGACCCAGTACTTC. This encodes CASSQVWGETQYF.

This clonotype was seen at least ten times. This chain connects TRBV7-9 to TRBJ2-2; 7 nucleotides line up with TRBD1. With 4 bases clipped from V and 0 bases from J, the junction kept 5 bases outside the gene matches. The V gene's germline CDR1 is SEHNR and CDR2 FQNEAQ (reference sequence). The length of the CDR3 is 16 residues. The CDR3 bases are TGTGCCAGCAGCTATTCGGGACAGTCGAACACCGGGGAGCTGTTTTTT. Amino acids: CASSYSGQSNTGELFF.

The rearrangement joins TRBV4-1 to TRBJ2-3, with a weak D call TRBD2 (7 bases). This CDR3 region has 15 residues. Germline CDR1 is MGHRA and CDR2 is YSYEKL. V shed 9 bases and J shed 7 bases, with 23 bases lying between them. CDR3 sequence: CASESVGGGRYTQYF. The CDR3 nucleotides are TGCGCCAGTGAATCTGTGGGGGGGGGGCGTTATACGCAGTATTTT.

The genes are TRBV24-1 and TRBJ2-3; 9 bases are shared with TRBD2. The CDR3 is 19 amino acids. Unmatched junction bases numbered 18, after V lost 1 base and J lost 8 bases. Germline CDR1 and CDR2: KGHDR and SFDVKD. DNA for the CDR3: TGTGCCACCAGTGATTTCAACGAGGCTAGCGGGACTCAACCGGGTACGCAGTATTTT. Translating gives CATSDFNEASGTQPGTQYF.

This clonotype was observed many times. This rearrangement joins TRBV7-9 to TRBJ2-1; 8 nucleotides agree with TRBD2. Germline values: CDR1 SEHNR, CDR2 FQNEAQ (reference sequence). The trim removed 6 bases at V and 7 bases at J, leaving 14 bases unmatched. The CDR3 spans 16 residues. CDR3 protein: CASSPVGGRPQNEQFF. The CDR3 DNA is TGTGCCAGCAGTCCCGTGGGCGGGAGGCCCCAAAATGAGCAGTTCTTC.